Below, 21 T cell receptor beta chains from the same sample are listed, as sequenced in a study of blood T cell repertoires in COVID-19. Profiled with immunoSEQ multiplex PCR; TCRdb holds only in-frame clones, not every one. The profile shows about 20,000 clones, approximately 93% of them singletons. The sample consisted of peripheral blood. The receptors shown here come from a woman aged 45-59 years with active COVID-19.

This sequence joins TRBV18 and TRBJ1-2, with 9 bases that match TRBD1. The junction had 2 bases not matched to a gene; V was cut back by 4 bases and J by 5 bases. CDR1 KGHSH and CDR2 LQKENI come from the germline V gene. The CDR3 consists of 13 residues. In DNA, the CDR3 is TGTGCCAGCTCACAACAGGGGGCTTATGGCTACACCTTC. Protein: CASSQQGAYGYTF.

The CDR3 nucleotides read TGTGCCGGCGGGACTAGCGGTTACAATGAGCAGTTCTTC. Its translation is CAGGTSGYNEQFF. This chain connects TRBV28 to TRBJ2-1; TRBD2 matches 11 bases. CDR3 length: 13 residues. Germline loops: CDR1 MDHEN, CDR2 SYDVKM. The trim removed 11 bases at V and 4 bases at J, leaving 4 bases unmatched.

This chain joins TRBV15 and TRBJ2-3, with a possible D match to TRBD1 (6 bases). Germline CDR1 reads LNHNV; CDR2 reads YYDKDF (reference sequence). The CDR3 spans 13 residues. The V and J ends lost 6 bases and 3 bases respectively, with 10 bases between them. The chain's CDR3 is CATRFQGTDTQYF. CDR3 nucleotides: TGTGCCACCAGATTTCAGGGGACAGATACGCAGTATTTT.

The gene calls are TRBV6-5 and TRBJ1-1, with D tentatively TRBD1 (6 bases). The CDR3 covers 13 residues. V was cut by 0 bases and J by 8 bases, with 10 bases left in between. The germline V gene encodes CDR1 MNHEY and CDR2 SVGAGI. CDR3: CASSYSGHPEAFF. CDR3 sequence (DNA): TGTGCCAGCAGTTACTCGGGACACCCCGAAGCTTTCTTT.

This clone was recorded once. V and J are TRBV30 and TRBJ1-1; 8 bases align to TRBD1. The CDR3 loop spans 13 amino acids. J gave up 5 bases and V 2 bases, and 4 bases lay outside the gene matches. Germline CDR1 reads GTSNPN; CDR2 reads SVGIG (reference sequence). CDR3 nucleotides: TGTGCCTGGAGTATCCAGGGGGCGACTGAAGCTTTCTTT. Translated: CAWSIQGATEAFF.

J is TRBJ1-2 and V is TRBV10-3; the D is unclear. This CDR3 comprises 12 residues. CDR1 is ENHRY and CDR2 is SYGVKD in the germline V gene. V lost 8 bases and J 4 bases, leaving 11 bases between the germline ends. The CDR3 loop reads CAIFREGYGYTF. The CDR3 DNA is TGTGCCATCTTTAGGGAGGGCTATGGCTACACCTTC.

The chain carries TRBV4-1 and TRBJ2-7, with 10 bases that match TRBD2. Germline V lookup: CDR1 MGHRA, CDR2 YSYEKL. V shed 1 base and J 2 bases; nucleotides not matched to a gene: 8. This CDR3 is built from 17 residues. This CDR3 is CASSQGLAGGGTYEQYF. The CDR3 nucleotides read TGCGCCAGCAGCCAAGGACTAGCGGGTGGGGGTACCTACGAGCAGTACTTC.

This clone was counted between two and nine times. The rearrangement links TRBV5-1 to TRBJ1-5; D is perhaps TRBD1 (5 bases). Germline CDR1 and CDR2: SGHRS and YFSETQ. Trimming removed 0 bases from V and 5 bases from J, with 9 bases in between. There are 14 residues in the CDR3. CDR3 sequence: CASSLGGADQPQHF. In DNA form, the CDR3 reads TGCGCCAGCAGCTTGGGGGGCGCGGATCAGCCCCAGCATTTT.

This chain joins TRBV13 and TRBJ2-1; the match to TRBD2 covers 12 bases. Trimming cost V 5 bases and J 4 bases; bases outside gene matches: 3. The CDR3 length is 15 residues. The germline V gene has CDR1 PRHDT and CDR2 FYEKMQ (reference sequence). The CDR3 nucleotides read TGTGCCAGCAGCCAGGGACTAGCGGGTTACAATGAGCAGTTCTTC. As protein: CASSQGLAGYNEQFF.

The V gene is TRBV28, the J gene TRBJ2-5, with D possibly being TRBD2 (6 bases). Germline CDR1 and CDR2: MDHEN and SYDVKM. The germline V and J ends were trimmed by 2 bases and 4 bases, with 14 bases remaining between them. The CDR3 has 15 residues. This chain's CDR3 is CASSLQSTGGETQYF. CDR3 nucleotides: TGTGCCAGCAGTTTACAGTCGACCGGGGGAGAGACCCAGTACTTC. The variable domain in full, with the rest retrieved from reference TRBV28 and TRBJ2-5, is DVKVTQSSRYLVKRTGEKVFLECVQDMDHENMFWYRQDPGLGLRLIYFSYDVKMKEKGDIPEGYSVSREKKERFSLILESASTNQTSMYLCASSLQSTGGETQYFGPGTRLLVL.

This clone was observed a single time. This rearrangement joins TRBV28 to TRBJ2-3; 10 bases agree with TRBD2. Trimming at V came to 2 bases and at J to 3 bases, leaving 2 bases not matched to a gene. Germline V gene sequence: CDR1 MDHEN, CDR2 SYDVKM. CDR3 length equals 15 residues. The CDR3 reads CASSLSGRGTDTQYF. The DNA for the CDR3 is TGTGCCAGCAGTTTAAGCGGGAGGGGGACAGATACGCAGTATTTT.

This clone was observed once. The chain carries TRBV5-1 and TRBJ2-1, with 13 bases aligning to TRBD2. The CDR3 length is 15 residues. Germline CDR1 SGHRS, CDR2 YFSETQ. Trimming removed 7 bases from V and 7 bases from J; junction bases left unmatched: 8. CDR3 nucleotides: TGCGCCAGCCGCCGGACTAGCGGGAGTAGAAATGAGCAGTTCTTC. Translating it yields CASRRTSGSRNEQFF.

This clone appeared once. This chain joins TRBV30 and TRBJ2-3; 10 bases are a match to TRBD2. Unmatched junction bases numbered 1, after V lost 0 bases and J lost 4 bases. The CDR3 spans 14 residues. Germline lookup yields CDR1 GTSNPN and CDR2 SVGIG (reference sequence). DNA for the CDR3: TGTGCCTGGAGTGTAGCGGGGGGGGCAGATACGCAGTATTTT. The encoded protein is CAWSVAGGADTQYF.

V and J are TRBV9 and TRBJ2-1; 8 nucleotides line up with TRBD1. The CDR3 loop spans 14 amino acids. Germline CDR1 SGDLS, CDR2 YYNGEE. The J segment lost 9 bases and the V segment lost 0 bases, leaving 5 bases of the junction unmatched. The DNA for the CDR3 is TGTGCCAGCAGCGTAGCATCGGACAGGGTTGAGCAGTTCTTC. This codes for CASSVASDRVEQFF.

The J gene is TRBJ2-2, the V gene TRBV5-1, with a weak D call TRBD2 (6 bases). The CDR3 sequence is 16 residues long. Germline CDR1 SGHRS, CDR2 YFSETQ. Trimming shortened V by 7 bases and J by 1 base, and 17 bases separated the two germline ends. The CDR3 loop is CASAKGPRENTGELFF. The CDR3 DNA reads TGCGCCAGCGCAAAAGGTCCGCGGGAGAACACCGGGGAGCTGTTTTTT. Using reference TRBV5-1 and TRBJ2-2 for the parts outside the CDR3, the full variable domain is KAGVTQTPRYLIKTRGQQVTLSCSPISGHRSVSWYQQTPGQGLQFLFEYFSETQRNKGNFPGRFSGRQFSNSRSEMNVSTLELGDSALYLCASAKGPRENTGELFFGEGSRLTVL.

J is TRBJ2-2 and V is TRBV11-3, with 10 nucleotides matching TRBD2. Germline V gene data show CDR1 as SGHNT and CDR2 as YENEEA. V lost 0 bases, J lost 5 bases, and 6 bases stayed unmatched. The CDR3 is 17 residues long. CDR3 DNA sequence: TGTGCCAGCAGCTTAGAGGCTAGCGGGAGTCGGACCGGGGAGCTGTTTTTT. Protein sequence: CASSLEASGSRTGELFF.

The V and J genes are TRBV19 and TRBJ1-5; TRBD1 agrees at 7 bases. Germline assignment: CDR1 LNHDA and CDR2 SQIVND (reference sequence). CDR3 length: 15 residues. The ends lost 7 bases at V and 9 bases at J; junction bases unmatched: 15. CDR3 sequence reads: CASTLRAQGGAPQHF. DNA for the CDR3: TGTGCCAGTACTTTAAGGGCCCAGGGGGGAGCGCCCCAGCATTTT.

The gene calls are TRBV11-2 and TRBJ1-6; no reliable D call. V lost 7 bases and J lost 19, with 11 bases in between. Germline CDR1 reads SGHAT; CDR2 reads FQNNGV. The CDR3 is 9 residues long. Written as DNA, the CDR3 is TGTGCCAGCACCCCTGGGCTACACTTT. Translated: CASTPGLHF.

The chain recombines TRBV5-1 with TRBJ2-3; D not resolved. There are 16 residues in the CDR3. V shed 4 bases and J shed 3 bases, with 18 bases lying between them. The V gene's germline CDR1 is SGHRS and CDR2 YFSETQ. CDR3 in amino acids: CASSAELYGPTDTQYF. CDR3 sequence (DNA): TGCGCCAGCAGCGCTGAGCTGTATGGGCCAACAGATACGCAGTATTTT.

The rearrangement joins TRBV3-1 (or the pseudogene TRBV3-2) to TRBJ2-6; tentative D call: TRBD1 (5 bases). This CDR3 comprises 16 residues. Trimming left V 3 bases short and J 0 bases short, with 9 bases between. Per the germline V gene, CDR1 is LGHDT and CDR2 is YNNKEL (reference sequence). The CDR3 DNA reads as TGTGCCAGCAGCCAGGGGCAAAACTCTGGGGCCAACGTCCTGACTTTC. This encodes CASSQGQNSGANVLTF.

This clone appeared a single time. This chain's CDR3 is CASSSPYVGSYEQYF. In DNA form, the CDR3 reads TGTGCCAGCAGTTCTCCATACGTCGGCTCCTACGAGCAGTACTTC. V is TRBV27 and J is TRBJ2-7; D unclear. V dropped 4 bases and J dropped 0 bases, with 13 bases sitting between them. The V gene's germline CDR1 is MNHEY and CDR2 SMNVEV (reference sequence). This CDR3 contains 15 residues.